Listed below are T cell receptor beta chains from one sample, sequenced in a study of T cell responses to AZD1222 COVID-19 vaccine. Assay: immunoSEQ multiplex PCR; the TCRdb copy retains only in-frame clones and omits some. The sample consists of 140,000 to 150,000 clones, 82% of them appearing once. The sequencing here drew on peripheral blood, taken on day 0 of MenACWY control vaccination. Receptor source: an adult in good health. Both conserved end residues are part of each CDR3. A D gene is named only where the DNA matches it firmly. Where a row states a size, it is once, few, many or the class of an expanded clone; other rows omit it.

CDR3 protein	CDR3 DNA	J gene	D gene	V gene	clone size
CASSGQGTSNQPQHF	TGTGCCAGCAGCGGACAGGGGACAAGCAATCAGCCCCAGCATTTT	TRBJ1-5	TRBD1	TRBV2	.
CASKADRDEQFF	TGTGCCAGCAAAGCGGACCGGGATGAGCAGTTCTTC	TRBJ2-1	.	TRBV5-8	.
CASSYQGGSSYNEQFF	TGTGCCAGCAGTTACCAGGGGGGGAGCTCCTACAATGAGCAGTTCTTC	TRBJ2-1	.	TRBV6-5	.
CASSGGNRGGHYGYTF	TGTGCCAGCAGCGGAGGAAATCGAGGGGGCCACTATGGCTACACCTTC	TRBJ1-2	TRBD1	TRBV9	.
CASRLGSSPLHF	TGTGCCAGCAGGCTTGGGAGTTCACCCCTCCACTTT	TRBJ1-6	.	TRBV3-1/TRBV3-2	.
CASSPDRAGTEAFF	TGTGCCAGCAGCCCTGACAGGGCGGGCACTGAAGCTTTCTTT	TRBJ1-1	TRBD1	TRBV7-6	.
CASRGTSGETQYF	TGTGCCAGCAGGGGGACTAGCGGGGAGACCCAGTACTTC	TRBJ2-5	TRBD2	TRBV2	.
CASLAGGWATEAFF	TGTGCCAGCCTTGCGGGGGGCTGGGCCACTGAAGCTTTCTTT	TRBJ1-1	.	TRBV28	.
CASSYPGLAATYEQYF	TGTGCCAGCAGTTACCCCGGACTAGCGGCCACCTACGAGCAGTACTTC	TRBJ2-7	TRBD2	TRBV6-2/TRBV6-3	.
CASSLAFSSGGLTSKETQYF	TGTGCCAGCAGCTTGGCCTTTTCTAGCGGGGGGCTAACCAGTAAAGAGACCCAGTACTTC	TRBJ2-5	TRBD2	TRBV5-4	.
CASSLHASGVNTGELFF	TGTGCCAGCAGTTTGCACGCTAGCGGGGTGAACACCGGGGAGCTGTTTTTT	TRBJ2-2	TRBD2	TRBV27	.
CASSPSGQSSYNSPLHF	TGTGCCAGCAGTCCGTCGGGACAGAGCTCCTATAATTCACCCCTCCACTTT	TRBJ1-6	TRBD1	TRBV28	.
CASSQTPLATRDEQFF	TGTGCCAGCAGCCAGACCCCCCTAGCCACGCGGGATGAGCAGTTCTTC	TRBJ2-1	.	TRBV3-1/TRBV3-2	once
CASRLGQYNQPQHF	TGTGCCAGCAGACTAGGACAGTACAATCAGCCCCAGCATTTT	TRBJ1-5	.	TRBV2	.
CASSPRGESPLHF	TGTGCCAGCAGCCCCAGGGGGGAGTCACCCCTCCACTTT	TRBJ1-6	TRBD1	TRBV7-9	once
CASIWRQGAISEAFF	TGTGCCAGTATTTGGAGACAGGGGGCAATAAGTGAAGCTTTCTTT	TRBJ1-1	TRBD1	TRBV19	.
CTSEPGLQETQYF	TGTACCAGCGAGCCGGGGTTACAAGAGACCCAGTACTTC	TRBJ2-5	.	TRBV28	.
CASSPPIIGFSSGNTIYF	TGTGCCAGCTCACCACCTATTATTGGGTTTTCCTCTGGAAACACCATATATTTT	TRBJ1-3	.	TRBV18	.
CSVVGTDSNQPQHF	TGCAGCGTTGTAGGGACGGATAGCAATCAGCCCCAGCATTTT	TRBJ1-5	.	TRBV29-1	.
CASSYGGDSSSPLHF	TGTGCCAGCAGTTACGGCGGGGACAGCTCATCACCCCTCCACTTT	TRBJ1-6	TRBD1	TRBV6-5	few
CASSQRPGDGYTF	TGTGCCAGCTCACAACGCCCGGGGGATGGCTACACCTTC	TRBJ1-2	.	TRBV18	few
CASSEEGAGRVSSYNSPLHF	TGTGCCAGCAGTGAAGAGGGGGCGGGACGGGTGAGCTCCTATAATTCACCCCTCCACTTT	TRBJ1-6	TRBD1	TRBV6-1	.
CASSELAGGPTDTQYF	TGTGCCAGCAGTGAATTAGCGGGGGGCCCCACAGATACGCAGTATTTT	TRBJ2-3	TRBD2	TRBV6-1	once
CASSLGQANSPLHF	TGTGCCAGCAGTTTGGGACAGGCTAATTCACCCCTCCACTTT	TRBJ1-6	TRBD1	TRBV2	few
CASGLKGGRQPQHF	TGTGCTAGTGGTTTGAAGGGGGGACGACAGCCCCAGCATTTT	TRBJ1-5	.	TRBV12-5	.
CASSSGTGNYGYTF	TGCGCCAGCAGCTCCGGGACTGGGAACTATGGCTACACCTTC	TRBJ1-2	.	TRBV5-1	.
CASTREIKNTEAFF	TGTGCCAGCACCAGGGAGATCAAAAACACTGAAGCTTTCTTT	TRBJ1-1	.	TRBV2	.